Below, 25 T cell receptor beta chains from the same sample are listed, as sequenced in a study of control samples from healthy donors and cancer patients. Libraries were prepared by immunoSEQ multiplex PCR; TCRdb keeps only in-frame clonotypes and omits some of them. This table holds about 120,000 clones, roughly nine tenths found once. Sequencing was carried out using PBMCs. Receptor source: a woman aged 45 to 65 with colorectal cancer.

The chain links TRBV7-6 to TRBJ2-2; D gene unclear. Germline V gene sequence: CDR1 SGHVS, CDR2 FNYEAQ. The CDR3 spans 14 residues. The V end lost 1 base, the J end lost 6 bases, and 9 bases lay between the germline ends. CDR3: CASSLEGYAGELFF. The DNA for the CDR3 is TGTGCCAGCAGCTTAGAAGGGTACGCCGGGGAGCTGTTTTTT.

Only one count was recorded for this clone. The V and J genes are TRBV12-3 or TRBV12-4 and TRBJ1-2; D call uncertain. V lost 7 bases and J 8 bases, leaving 11 bases between the germline ends. CDR3 length: 11 residues. The DNA for the CDR3 is TGTGCCAGCACCTACCGGGGAGGCTACACCTTC. Translating it yields CASTYRGGYTF.

This sequence joins TRBV10-3 and TRBJ2-3; unclear D gene. V lost 8 bases and J 3 bases, leaving 9 bases between the germline ends. In germline, CDR1 is ENHRY, CDR2 SYGVKD. The CDR3 runs 12 residues. CDR3 residues: CAISATTDTQYF. The CDR3 DNA follows: TGTGCCATCTCCGCTACGACAGATACGCAGTATTTT.

V is TRBV7-9 and J is TRBJ2-5, with D perhaps TRBD2 (6 bases). CDR3 length: 17 amino acids. CDR1 and CDR2 from the germline V gene are SEHNR and FQNEAQ (reference sequence). Trimming left V 4 bases short and J 2 bases short, with 20 bases between. The CDR3 DNA follows: TGTGCCAGCAGCTCGTGGCGGGAAGCAGGCGAACAAGAGACCCAGTACTTC. Amino acid sequence: CASSSWREAGEQETQYF. Full variable domain (remainder filled in from reference TRBV7-9 and TRBJ2-5): DTGVSQNPRHKITKRGQNVTFRCDPISEHNRLYWYRQTLGQGPEFLTYFQNEAQLEKSRLLSDRFSAERPKGSFSTLEIQRTEQGDSAMYLCASSSWREAGEQETQYFGPGTRLLVL.

The chain links TRBV9 to TRBJ2-7, with 9 positions matching TRBD2. The CDR3 loop spans 14 amino acids. Germline V gene lookup returns CDR1 SGDLS and CDR2 YYNGEE. The ends lost 3 bases at V and 3 bases at J; junction bases unmatched: 4. CDR3 nucleotide sequence: TGTGCCAGCAGCGCCCGGACTAGCGACTACGAGCAGTACTTC. Its translation is CASSARTSDYEQYF.

V usage is TRBV6-2 or TRBV6-3 and J usage is TRBJ2-7; perhaps TRBD1 as D (6 bases). Per the germline V gene, CDR1 is MNHEY and CDR2 is SVGEGT. The CDR3 runs 15 residues. V dropped 1 base and J dropped 0 bases, with 10 bases sitting between them. CDR3 in DNA: TGTGCCAGCAGTTACTGGACAGACAGCTCCTACGAGCAGTACTTC. This gives the protein CASSYWTDSSYEQYF.

V and J are TRBV28 and TRBJ1-6, with TRBD1 identical over 8 bases. The CDR3 loop spans 15 amino acids. Germline V gene lookup returns CDR1 MDHEN and CDR2 SYDVKM. Trimming took 5 bases from V and 9 from J; bases not matched to a gene: 9. The CDR3 loop reads CASSPRQGLGSPLHF. The DNA of the CDR3 is TGTGCCAGCAGTCCCAGACAGGGGCTAGGTTCACCCCTCCACTTT. Combining the CDR3 with reference TRBV28 and TRBJ1-6 gives the whole variable domain DVKVTQSSRYLVKRTGEKVFLECVQDMDHENMFWYRQDPGLGLRLIYFSYDVKMKEKGDIPEGYSVSREKKERFSLILESASTNQTSMYLCASSPRQGLGSPLHFGNGTRLTVT.

CDR3 residues: CASSEVRDWGTDTQYF. The CDR3 DNA sequence: TGCGCCAGCAGTGAAGTACGGGACTGGGGCACAGATACGCAGTATTTT. The chain combines TRBV10-2 with TRBJ2-3, with D perhaps matching TRBD2 (6 bases). V was pared by 3 bases and J by 1 base, with 14 bases between. The V gene's germline CDR1 is WSHSY and CDR2 SAAADI. CDR3 length: 16 amino acids.

J is TRBJ2-1 and V is TRBV7-2; no clear D gene. The CDR3 runs to 14 residues. Germline CDR1 is SGHTA and CDR2 is FQGNSA. Trimming took 2 bases from V and 10 from J, leaving 15 bases between them. The CDR3 nucleotides are TGTGCCAGCAGCTTAAATAGTTTTAGTGGCGAGCAGTTCTTC. It specifies CASSLNSFSGEQFF.

This sequence joins TRBV5-4 and TRBJ2-3, with TRBD2 identical over 7 bases. Trimming took 1 base from V and 2 from J; bases not matched to a gene: 7. CDR3 length: 16 residues. Germline values: CDR1 SGHNT, CDR2 YYREEE (reference sequence). For the CDR3, the DNA is TGTGCCAGCAGCTTGTCCCCAGCGGGGCTCACAGATACGCAGTATTTT. It specifies CASSLSPAGLTDTQYF.

The count of this clone is one. V is TRBV4-1 and J is TRBJ1-6, with 9 bases lining up with TRBD1. CDR1 and CDR2 (germline): MGHRA, YSYEKL. V dropped 3 bases and J dropped 9; count of bases not matched to a gene: 12. CDR3 length: 17 amino acids. CDR3 in amino acids: CASSQDTWTGDVSPLHF. In DNA form, the CDR3 reads TGCGCCAGCAGCCAGGACACGTGGACAGGGGATGTTTCACCCCTCCACTTT.

This clone was counted only a few times. This rearrangement joins TRBV12-3 or TRBV12-4 to TRBJ2-7; 7 bases are a match to TRBD2. The CDR3 contains 12 residues. Losses at the gene ends were 6 bases for V and 6 bases for J; bases not matched to a gene: 5. CDR3: CASSRGDPEQYF. Written as DNA, the CDR3 is TGTGCCAGCAGCCGGGGGGACCCCGAGCAGTACTTC.

CDR3 protein: CASSGLNLYTF. As DNA, the CDR3 is TGTGCCAGCAGTGGTTTGAATCTCTACACCTTC. V is TRBV28 and J is TRBJ1-2; no definite D call. The ends were cut back, 5 bases at V and 10 bases at J, with 11 bases in the middle. The CDR3 runs to 11 residues. The germline V gene encodes CDR1 MDHEN and CDR2 SYDVKM.

This clone was recorded once. The chain couples TRBV19 to TRBJ2-1; the D call may be TRBD1 or TRBD2 (6 bases each). The length of the CDR3 is 17 residues. Germline CDR1 LNHDA, CDR2 SQIVND (reference sequence). The ends were cut back, 4 bases at V and 10 bases at J, with 26 bases in the middle. CDR3 DNA: TGTGCCAGTAGTACACCCTGGGGGGCGGGTAGCTCATCGGAGCAGTTCTTC. This gives the protein CASSTPWGAGSSSEQFF. The variable domain in full, with the rest retrieved from reference TRBV19 and TRBJ2-1, is DGGITQSPKYLFRKEGQNVTLSCEQNLNHDAMYWYRQDPGQGLRLIYYSQIVNDFQKGDIAEGYSVSREKKESFPLTVTSAQKNPTAFYLCASSTPWGAGSSSEQFFGPGTRLTVL.

The chain carries TRBV7-2 and TRBJ2-7; D gene unclear. CDR3 length: 12 amino acids. Per the germline V gene, CDR1 is SGHTA and CDR2 is FQGNSA. Deletions cut 3 bases from V and 10 bases from J, with 13 bases between. As DNA, the CDR3 is TGTGCCAGCAGCTTCAGCCGTACGAACCAGTACTTC. Residues: CASSFSRTNQYF. Full variable domain (missing parts from reference TRBV7-2 and TRBJ2-7): GAGVSQSPSNKVTEKGKDVELRCDPISGHTALYWYRQSLGQGLEFLIYFQGNSAPDKSGLPSDRFSAERTGGSVSTLTIQRTQQEDSAVYLCASSFSRTNQYFGPGTRLTVT.

The J gene is TRBJ1-6, the V gene TRBV3-1 (or the pseudogene TRBV3-2); D uncertain. Germline assignment: CDR1 LGHDT and CDR2 YNNKEL (reference sequence). The V gene lost 0 bases and the J gene lost 8 bases, with 8 bases spanning the gap. The CDR3 spans 14 residues. This CDR3 reads CASSQDRMDSPLHF. In DNA, the CDR3 is TGTGCCAGCAGCCAAGACAGGATGGATTCACCCCTCCACTTT.

This clone was counted between two and nine times. Here the CDR3 DNA reads TGTGCCAGCAGCTTGGACACGAGACTAGCCAAAAACATTCAGTACTTC. Amino acids: CASSLDTRLAKNIQYF. The chain employs TRBV5-5 and TRBJ2-4; D is undetermined. Per the germline V gene, CDR1 is SGHKS and CDR2 is YYEKEE (reference sequence). The CDR3 extends over 16 amino acids. V was clipped by 0 bases and J by 0 bases, with 10 bases between them.

V and J are TRBV19 and TRBJ1-5; maybe TRBD1 (5 bases). The CDR3 consists of 16 residues. V gave up 4 bases and J gave up 5 bases, with 18 bases separating them. Germline CDR1 reads LNHDA; CDR2 reads SQIVND (reference sequence). The CDR3 reads CASSTPRGGGHQPQHF. CDR3 nucleotides: TGTGCCAGTAGTACCCCCCGGGGGGGAGGACATCAGCCCCAGCATTTT.

The V gene is TRBV18, the J gene TRBJ1-4; TRBD1 agrees at 7 bases. The CDR3 contains 16 residues. V dropped 3 bases and J dropped 6; count of bases not matched to a gene: 10. Germline CDR1 KGHSH, CDR2 LQKENI. The CDR3 bases are TGTGCCAGCTCACCTACGATACGGGACAGAGATGAAAAACTGTTTTTT. Translated, it gives CASSPTIRDRDEKLFF.

This sequence joins TRBV5-5 and TRBJ1-4; 8 bases are a match to TRBD1. V was clipped by 2 bases and J by 5 bases; unmatched bases: 5. Germline V gives CDR1 SGHKS, CDR2 YYEKEE (reference sequence). The CDR3 has 15 amino acids. The CDR3 spells CASSFETGENEKLFF. The CDR3 DNA follows: TGTGCCAGCAGCTTTGAGACAGGGGAGAATGAAAAACTGTTTTTT.

The chain carries TRBV5-1 and TRBJ1-5; D ambiguous. Trimming stripped 3 bases from V and 5 bases from J, with 9 bases between. From germline, CDR1 is SGHRS and CDR2 YFSETQ. This CDR3 comprises 13 residues. The CDR3 DNA is TGCGCCAGCAGCTCGTTCCCCGATCAGCCCCAGCATTTT. Protein: CASSSFPDQPQHF. The variable domain in full, completed from reference TRBV5-1 and TRBJ1-5, reads KAGVTQTPRYLIKTRGQQVTLSCSPISGHRSVSWYQQTPGQGLQFLFEYFSETQRNKGNFPGRFSGRQFSNSRSEMNVSTLELGDSALYLCASSSFPDQPQHFGDGTRLSIL.

This clone showed up just a few times. The chain uses TRBV7-2 and TRBJ2-7; D is tentatively TRBD1 or TRBD2 (5 bases each). The germline CDR1 and CDR2 sequences are SGHTA and FQGNSA. V was cut by 4 bases and J by 3 bases, with 16 bases left in between. The CDR3 consists of 15 residues. In nucleotides, the CDR3 is TGTGCCAGCAGCTCCCTCGGCAGGGAGCGCTACGAGCAGTACTTC. As protein: CASSSLGRERYEQYF.

The gene calls are TRBV3-1 (or the pseudogene TRBV3-2) and TRBJ2-5; D uncertain. CDR1 is LGHDT, CDR2 YNNKEL, per germline (reference sequence). The CDR3 spans 15 residues. With 0 bases removed from V and 1 base from J, the gap between germline ends came to 9 bases. CDR3 DNA sequence: TGTGCCAGCAGCCAAGATATCAGTCTCCAAGAGACCCAGTACTTC. This translates into CASSQDISLQETQYF.

This rearrangement joins TRBV6-5 to TRBJ2-7, with D perhaps TRBD1 (6 bases). CDR3 length: 12 amino acids. V was clipped by 7 bases and J by 6 bases, with 13 bases between them. Germline V lookup: CDR1 MNHEY, CDR2 SVGAGI. DNA of the CDR3: TGTGCCAGCATGAGGGGGACGAGCGAGCAGTACTTC. Amino acid sequence: CASMRGTSEQYF.

This clone was counted once. This sequence joins TRBV7-9 and TRBJ2-2; 7 bases agree with TRBD2. The CDR3 extends over 18 amino acids. The germline gives CDR1 SEHNR, CDR2 FQNEAQ (reference sequence). With 4 bases clipped from V and 4 bases from J, the junction kept 15 bases outside the gene matches. As DNA, the CDR3 is TGTGCCAGCAGCTCTACATCCGGGACTACACTACTCACCGGGGAGCTGTTTTTT. Its protein is CASSSTSGTTLLTGELFF.